This T cell receptor beta chain is drawn from a study of blood T cell repertoires in COVID-19. Study as a whole: Samples came from the United States, Italy and Spain, spanning acute and convalescent COVID-19. From T cells, B-cell-depleted T cells, or PBMCs came the material, which was cDNA or gDNA.

Sequenced by immunoSEQ multiplex PCR; TCRdb stores in-frame clones only, minus some. The top ten clones hold roughly 15% of a sample with about 130,000 clones, about four fifths of them seen once. CDR1 and CDR2 (germline): KGHDR, SFDVKD. Trimming took off 9 bases at V and 5 bases at J, with 12 bases between the two ends. This CDR3 is 12 amino acids long. During active infection, Seattle patients enrolled and were then monitored through disease. The chain uses TRBV24-1 and TRBJ1-1, with D hard to call. Sequenced sample: peripheral blood. The receptor was isolated from a man between 25 and 39 years old with COVID-19, enrolled during active disease. The CDR3 nucleotides are TGTGCCACCCGAGGATGGAAGACTGAAGCTTTCTTT. Protein: CATRGWKTEAFF.